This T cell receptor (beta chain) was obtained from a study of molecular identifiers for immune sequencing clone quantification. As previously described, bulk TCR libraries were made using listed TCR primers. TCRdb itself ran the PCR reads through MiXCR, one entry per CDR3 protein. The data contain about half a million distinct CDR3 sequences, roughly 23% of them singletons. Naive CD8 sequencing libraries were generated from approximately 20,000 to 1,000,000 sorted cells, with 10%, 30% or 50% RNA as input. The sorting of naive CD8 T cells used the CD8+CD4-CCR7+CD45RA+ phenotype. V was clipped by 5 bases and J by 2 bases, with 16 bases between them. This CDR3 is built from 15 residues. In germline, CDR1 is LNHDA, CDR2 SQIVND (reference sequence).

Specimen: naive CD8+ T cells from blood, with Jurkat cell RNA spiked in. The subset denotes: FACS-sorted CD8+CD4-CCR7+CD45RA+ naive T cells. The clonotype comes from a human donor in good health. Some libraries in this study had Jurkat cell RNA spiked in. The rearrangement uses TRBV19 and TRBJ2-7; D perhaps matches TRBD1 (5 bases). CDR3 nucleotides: TGTGCCAGTAGTTTCTCCAGGGAACCCACCTACGAGCAGTACTTC. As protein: CASSFSREPTYEQYF.